Shown below are 12 T cell receptor beta chains from a single sample sequenced in a study of blood T cell repertoires in COVID-19. The table came from immunoSEQ multiplex PCR; TCRdb's copy has only in-frame clones and leaves some out. The repertoire holds about 330,000 clones, with 89% as singletons. The specimen sequenced was peripheral blood. Receptors were obtained from a man younger than 35 who had recovered from COVID-19.

This chain's CDR3 is CAWGQMNTEAFF. CDR3 DNA: TGTGCCTGGGGACAGATGAACACTGAAGCTTTCTTT. The chain recombines TRBV30 with TRBJ1-1, with a possible D match to TRBD1 (6 bases). Trimming removed 5 bases from V and 0 bases from J, with 7 bases in between. Germline V lookup: CDR1 GTSNPN, CDR2 SVGIG (reference sequence). This CDR3 contains 12 residues.

The chain combines TRBV5-1 with TRBJ2-5, with D possibly matching TRBD2 (6 bases). The germline V and J ends were trimmed by 0 bases and 0 bases, with 6 bases remaining between them. The length of the CDR3 is 14 residues. CDR1 and CDR2 from the germline V gene are SGHRS and YFSETQ. CDR3: CASSLGGNQETQYF. The CDR3 bases are TGCGCCAGCAGCTTGGGCGGGAACCAAGAGACCCAGTACTTC.

V gene TRBV27 combines with J gene TRBJ2-2; D gene ambiguous. Germline CDR1 MNHEY, CDR2 SMNVEV (reference sequence). Trimming pared 5 bases from V and 1 base from J, leaving 8 bases between. The length of the CDR3 is 14 residues. CDR3: CASSLAENTGELFF. Written as DNA, the CDR3 is TGTGCCAGCAGTCTGGCTGAGAACACCGGGGAGCTGTTTTTT.

This clone came up once. This chain links TRBV9 with TRBJ2-1; D is possibly TRBD2 (5 bases). Germline V gives CDR1 SGDLS, CDR2 YYNGEE. V was trimmed by 2 bases and J by 9 bases, leaving 12 bases between them. The CDR3 contains 13 residues. This CDR3 is CASSVRGLGEQFF. In DNA, the CDR3 is TGTGCCAGCAGCGTCCGGGGTTTAGGTGAGCAGTTCTTC.

This clone showed up just once. The V and J genes are TRBV15 and TRBJ1-2; D remains unclear. This CDR3 has 13 amino acids. CDR1 and CDR2 (germline): LNHNV, YYDKDF (reference sequence). Trimming stripped 5 bases from V and 2 bases from J, with 9 bases between. The CDR3: CATSLQSNYGYTF. CDR3 nucleotides: TGTGCCACCAGCTTACAGTCAAACTATGGCTACACCTTC.

This chain links TRBV6-5 with TRBJ2-2; no clear D gene. This CDR3 has 14 residues. Trimming removed 8 bases from V and 0 bases from J, with 10 bases in between. Germline V gives CDR1 MNHEY, CDR2 SVGAGI. The chain's CDR3 is CASHISANTGELFF. CDR3 DNA: TGTGCCAGCCATATCTCAGCGAACACCGGGGAGCTGTTTTTT.

The chain is built from TRBV6-5 and TRBJ1-2; TRBD1 is a possible D gene (5 bases). This CDR3 has 13 amino acids. CDR1 and CDR2 (germline): MNHEY, SVGAGI. Trimming removed 0 bases from V and 8 bases from J, with 10 bases in between. CDR3 loop: CASSYSLRGGYTF. Written as DNA, the CDR3 is TGTGCCAGCAGTTACTCATTGCGGGGGGGCTACACCTTC.

The gene calls are TRBV27 and TRBJ2-2; D gene ambiguous. Trimming took 4 bases from V and 6 from J, leaving 6 bases between them. The CDR3 length is 12 residues. From germline, CDR1 is MNHEY and CDR2 SMNVEV (reference sequence). The CDR3 sequence: CASSYPAGELFF. The CDR3 region has the DNA TGTGCCAGCAGTTACCCAGCCGGGGAGCTGTTTTTT.

The rearrangement links TRBV25-1 to TRBJ2-5, with 8 bases matching TRBD1. The CDR3 covers 17 residues. V lost 4 bases, J lost 2 bases, and 12 bases stayed unmatched. Germline values: CDR1 MGHDK, CDR2 SYGVNS. CDR3 nucleotide sequence: TGTGCCAGCAGTGCCACTTCCGGGACAGGAGGTCAAGAGACCCAGTACTTC. Translated: CASSATSGTGGQETQYF.

The chain couples TRBV6-4 to TRBJ1-2; D may be TRBD1 (6 bases). Between the trimmed V and J ends, which lost 6 bases and 0 bases, there was a span of 14 bases. The germline gives CDR1 MRHNA, CDR2 SNTAGT. This CDR3 spans 15 amino acids. DNA of the CDR3: TGTGCCAGCAGACGACAGGAGCCTTCTAACTATGGCTACACCTTC. Its translation: CASRRQEPSNYGYTF.

This chain connects TRBV7-9 to TRBJ1-6; the D is unclear. The germline V gene has CDR1 SEHNR and CDR2 FQNEAQ (reference sequence). The CDR3 is 14 amino acids. V shed 0 bases and J shed 7 bases, with 7 bases lying between them. CDR3 nucleotide sequence: TGTGCCAGCAGCTTAGCGGCATCGAATTCACCCCTCCACTTT. It codes for CASSLAASNSPLHF.

The CDR3 is CSVEARAYGYTF. For the CDR3, the DNA is TGCAGCGTTGAAGCCAGGGCTTATGGCTACACCTTC. The gene calls are TRBV29-1 and TRBJ1-2, with D perhaps TRBD1 (5 bases). The V end lost 1 base, the J end lost 5 bases, and 8 bases lay between the germline ends. Germline CDR1 reads SQVTM; CDR2 reads ANQGSEA. This CDR3 contains 12 residues.